This TCR beta chain stems from a study of T cells in Graves' hyperthyroidism and ophthalmopathy. Unmatched junction bases numbered 6, after V lost 7 bases and J lost 5 bases. Germline CDR1 and CDR2: MNHEY and SVGEGT. The CDR3 sequence is 13 residues long. From RNA transcripts, TCR beta CDR3 regions were amplified. When the TCR CDR3 underwent first-round RT-PCR, the HTBI primer set was used. TCRdb ran MiXCR on the multiplex PCR reads and lists one entry per CDR3 protein. The table records more than 450,000 distinct CDR3 sequences, around 20% of them present only once. This clonotype has only a few counts. Clinical symptoms, serum thyroxine, TRAb, thyroid ultrasound and orbital computed tomography established diagnosis.

The specimen was blood. This sequence originates from a man between 35 and 55 years old with Graves' ophthalmopathy. This rearrangement joins TRBV6-2 or TRBV6-3 to TRBJ2-7, with 9 positions matching TRBD2. The CDR3 bases are TGTGCCAGCAACATAGCGGGAGTCCACGAGCAGTACTTC. Translated: CASNIAGVHEQYF.